The rows below give T cell receptor beta chains drawn from one sample of a study of blood T cells in healthy people across ages. TCRdb re-analysed the 5' RACE reads in MiXCR, keeping a single row per CDR3 protein. Counted here are roughly 1,800,000 distinct CDR3 sequences, just under 50% occurring once; the ten biggest clones make up over 2%. The sequenced sample consisted of blood. Every receptor here comes from a woman aged 40 to 55 in good health. The CDR3 runs from the conserved cysteine through the conserved F or W. The order of the fields is CDR3 length, clone size, D gene, V gene, J gene, CDR3 DNA, CDR3 protein. The D gene is left open where the match is weak. Rows give clone size only sometimes, using once, few, many, or a class for an expanded clone.

CDR3 length: 18; clone size: -; D gene: -; V gene: TRBV7-6; J gene: TRBJ2-6; CDR3 DNA: TGTGCCAGCAGCTTTTCCGGGACAAACAATTCTGGGGCCAACGTCCTGACTTTC; CDR3 protein: CASSFSGTNNSGANVLTF
CDR3 length: 13; clone size: -; D gene: -; V gene: TRBV28; J gene: TRBJ1-1; CDR3 DNA: TGTGCCAGCAGTTTATTATATGGGTCGGGGGCTTTCTTT; CDR3 protein: CASSLLYGSGAFF
CDR3 length: 12; clone size: -; D gene: -; V gene: TRBV10-3; J gene: TRBJ1-6; CDR3 DNA: TGTGCCATCAGTTCTACTAATTCACCCCTCCACTTT; CDR3 protein: CAISSTNSPLHF
CDR3 length: 12; clone size: -; D gene: TRBD1; V gene: TRBV28; J gene: TRBJ2-7; CDR3 DNA: TGTGCCAGCAGTTTAGTAGGGGGCTTACAGTACTTC; CDR3 protein: CASSLVGGLQYF
CDR3 length: 16; clone size: many; D gene: -; V gene: TRBV12-3/TRBV12-4; J gene: TRBJ2-3; CDR3 DNA: TGTGCCAGCAGTTTAGGAGGCGGGTTCAGGACAGATACGCAGTATTTT; CDR3 protein: CASSLGGGFRTDTQYF
CDR3 length: 13; clone size: -; D gene: -; V gene: TRBV19; J gene: TRBJ2-1; CDR3 DNA: TGTGCCAGTAGTATATCTTGGGGAACTGAGCAGTTCTTC; CDR3 protein: CASSISWGTEQFF
CDR3 length: 14; clone size: few; D gene: -; V gene: TRBV20-1; J gene: TRBJ2-5; CDR3 DNA: TGCAGTGCTCCAAGGGCCACCGGAGGGGAGACCCAGTACTTC; CDR3 protein: CSAPRATGGETQYF
CDR3 length: 14; clone size: -; D gene: -; V gene: TRBV12-3/TRBV12-4; J gene: TRBJ1-2; CDR3 DNA: TGTGCCAGCAGTTACAGGGAGGGCAACTATGGCTACACCTTC; CDR3 protein: CASSYREGNYGYTF
CDR3 length: 15; clone size: few; D gene: -; V gene: TRBV7-9; J gene: TRBJ2-1; CDR3 DNA: TGTGCCAGCAGCCAGCGGCAGGGGGGGTACAATGAGCAGTTCTTC; CDR3 protein: CASSQRQGGYNEQFF
CDR3 length: 17; clone size: -; D gene: TRBD1; V gene: TRBV4-3; J gene: TRBJ1-5; CDR3 DNA: TGCGCCAGCAGCCAAGATCACGCGGGGACAGTAAATCAGCCCCAGCATTTT; CDR3 protein: CASSQDHAGTVNQPQHF